Each of the 16 T cell receptor beta chains below was sequenced from the same sample in a study of shared clonotypes between healthy human individuals. Produced via immunoSEQ multiplex PCR; TCRdb's table is partial and in-frame only. The sample has roughly 700,000 clones, over 65% seen once; the top ten hold more than 1.5%. Sequencing was carried out using memory CD4+ T cells sorted from blood. Subset described: CD45RA-negative fraction. All receptors derive from a woman aged 30 to 39 in good health.

The V gene is TRBV19, the J gene TRBJ2-4; no definite D call. V was cut by 1 base and J by 5 bases, with 6 bases left in between. Germline V lookup: CDR1 LNHDA, CDR2 SQIVND (reference sequence). This CDR3 region has 13 residues. The CDR3 bases are TGTGCCAGTAGTATAGGAATCCAAAACATTCAGTACTTC. Translated, it gives CASSIGIQNIQYF.

The V call is TRBV10-2, the J call TRBJ1-5; 7 nucleotides match TRBD1. CDR3 length: 15 residues. The germline CDR1 and CDR2 sequences are WSHSY and SAAADI. Trimming took 0 bases from V and 9 from J; bases not matched to a gene: 8. CDR3 in amino acids: CASSESPGDSVPQHF. CDR3 DNA sequence: TGCGCCAGCAGTGAGTCCCCAGGGGACAGTGTGCCCCAGCATTTT.

The chain couples TRBV28 to TRBJ2-5, with D perhaps TRBD1 or TRBD2 (5 bases each). Germline CDR1 is MDHEN and CDR2 is SYDVKM. CDR3 length: 15 amino acids. V lost 4 bases to trimming and J lost 5 bases, with 17 bases between them. The CDR3 DNA is TGTGCCAGCAGTTACTTGGGGGTACTTTGGGAGACCCAGTACTTC. This sequence encodes CASSYLGVLWETQYF.

J is TRBJ2-1 and V is TRBV4-1, with TRBD2 matching 11 bases. CDR3 length: 15 residues. The germline V gene has CDR1 MGHRA and CDR2 YSYEKL. Unmatched junction bases numbered 8, after V lost 4 bases and J lost 9 bases. CDR3 in amino acids: CASSLRGGTSGEQFF. CDR3 DNA sequence: TGCGCCAGCAGCCTTAGAGGGGGGACTAGCGGTGAGCAGTTCTTC.

The V gene is TRBV20-1, the J gene TRBJ2-3, with D unresolved. Trimming took 2 bases from V and 6 from J, leaving 6 bases between them. Germline CDR1 is DFQATT and CDR2 is SNEGSKA (reference sequence). The CDR3 contains 11 residues. The CDR3 is CSARPLDTQYF. The CDR3 DNA follows: TGCAGTGCTAGACCCCTGGATACGCAGTATTTT.

This chain joins TRBV11-3 and TRBJ2-1, with D perhaps matching TRBD1 (6 bases). Germline-derived CDR1 and CDR2 are SGHNT and YENEEA. V was shortened by 2 bases and J by 5 bases, with 7 bases between the two germline ends. CDR3 length equals 13 residues. CDR3 nucleotide sequence: TGTGCCAGCAGCTTAACAGGGAACAATGAGCAGTTCTTC. Its translation is CASSLTGNNEQFF.

V gene TRBV7-9 combines with J gene TRBJ2-3; TRBD2 matches 7 bases. This CDR3 has 16 residues. Trimming at V came to 6 bases and at J to 0 bases, leaving 9 bases not matched to a gene. Germline CDR1 SEHNR, CDR2 FQNEAQ (reference sequence). CDR3 sequence (DNA): TGTGCCAGCAGTTCTACCCGGGGGGTTAGCACAGATACGCAGTATTTT. The encoded protein is CASSSTRGVSTDTQYF.

The chain joins TRBV7-9 to TRBJ2-7; a weak D match, TRBD1 (5 bases). Looked up from germline, CDR1 is SEHNR and CDR2 is FQNEAQ (reference sequence). Between the trimmed V and J ends, which lost 4 bases and 5 bases, there was a span of 18 bases. CDR3 size: 15 residues. The CDR3 sequence is CASSSSRDSRNEQYF. CDR3 bases: TGTGCCAGCAGCTCAAGCCGCGACAGCCGTAACGAGCAGTACTTC.

This chain uses TRBV7-9 with TRBJ2-6; 7 bases fit TRBD1. The V gene end was trimmed by 5 bases and the J gene end by 14 bases; junction bases not matched to a gene: 9. CDR1 is SEHNR and CDR2 is FQNEAQ in the germline V gene (reference sequence). This CDR3 is built from 13 residues. CDR3 sequence reads: CASSLGQAGLLTF. In DNA, the CDR3 is TGTGCCAGCAGCCTCGGACAGGCTGGTCTCCTGACTTTC.

The chain has TRBV25-1 and TRBJ2-7; TRBD2 matches at 8 bases. This CDR3 has 15 amino acids. V lost 2 bases, J lost 3 bases, and 6 bases stayed unmatched. Germline V gives CDR1 MGHDK, CDR2 SYGVNS. The CDR3 is CASSESLAGYYEQYF. The CDR3 DNA reads TGTGCCAGCAGTGAAAGCTTAGCGGGATACTACGAGCAGTACTTC.

This clone occurred a few times. The chain recombines TRBV6-6 with TRBJ2-7, with unresolved D. The CDR3 spans 14 residues. In germline, CDR1 is MNHNY, CDR2 SVGAGI (reference sequence). V was pared by 0 bases and J by 2 bases, with 8 bases between. The CDR3: CASSYSDGPYEQYF. The DNA of the CDR3 is TGTGCCAGCAGTTACTCGGACGGGCCCTACGAGCAGTACTTC.

The V gene is TRBV6-1, the J gene TRBJ1-5; no firm D call. Deletions cut 7 bases from V and 1 base from J, with 8 bases between. The V gene's germline CDR1 is MNHNS and CDR2 SASEGT. The CDR3 is 13 amino acids. The CDR3 region is CASMEGSNQPQHF. DNA for the CDR3: TGTGCCAGCATGGAGGGAAGCAATCAGCCCCAGCATTTT.

This chain uses TRBV9 with TRBJ2-3, with 11 bases that match TRBD2. Germline values: CDR1 SGDLS, CDR2 YYNGEE. This CDR3 is built from 17 residues. V was pared by 0 bases and J by 2 bases, with 5 bases of the junction left unmatched. The CDR3 is CASSVVPLAGATDTQYF. Here the CDR3 DNA reads TGTGCCAGCAGCGTAGTACCACTAGCGGGAGCCACAGATACGCAGTATTTT.

This clone was observed a single time. The chain combines TRBV19 with TRBJ2-7; no firm D call. Germline loops: CDR1 LNHDA, CDR2 SQIVND (reference sequence). V was trimmed by 5 bases and J by 0 bases, leaving 14 bases between them. The CDR3 loop spans 15 amino acids. Here the CDR3 DNA reads TGTGCCAGTAGTTCATCGGCGATAAGCTCCTACGAGCAGTACTTC. Protein: CASSSSAISSYEQYF.

V usage is TRBV5-4 and J usage is TRBJ2-2; unclear D gene. Germline V gene sequence: CDR1 SGHNT, CDR2 YYREEE (reference sequence). The V and J ends lost 2 bases and 5 bases respectively, with 7 bases between them. The CDR3 runs 13 residues. For the CDR3, the DNA is TGTGCCAGCAGCTTTTTAGGGACCGGGGAGCTGTTTTTT. Amino acids: CASSFLGTGELFF. Based on the CDR3 plus reference TRBV5-4 and TRBJ2-2, the full variable domain is ETGVTQSPTHLIKTRGQQVTLRCSSQSGHNTVSWYQQALGQGPQFIFQYYREEENGRGNFPPRFSGLQFPNYSSELNVNALELDDSALYLCASSFLGTGELFFGEGSRLTVL.

This clone was seen more than once but under ten times. At the DNA level, this CDR3 is encoded by other sequences in the same sample as well. The V call is TRBV11-2, the J call TRBJ2-2; D gene ambiguous. CDR1 SGHAT and CDR2 FQNNGV come from the germline V gene. The ends were cut back, 3 bases at V and 0 bases at J, with 2 bases in the middle. This CDR3 contains 13 residues. This CDR3 reads CASSFTNTGELFF. The CDR3 DNA reads TGTGCCAGCAGCTTTACGAACACCGGGGAGCTGTTTTTT.